The 6 T cell receptor beta chains listed next were all sequenced from one sample in a study of identical twins. TCRdb called the 5' RACE reads again in MiXCR, with one record for every CDR3 protein. Of roughly 230,000 distinct CDR3 sequences in the sample, about 8% were seen once. These same records also appear under a second study, on yellow fever vaccine responses in identical twins.

What was sequenced was CD8+ T cells sorted from blood. The receptors here all came from a woman younger than 35 in good health.

This clonotype was detected many times. V gene TRBV11-2 combines with J gene TRBJ1-1, with D tentatively TRBD1 (5 bases). In germline, CDR1 is SGHAT, CDR2 FQNNGV. V gave up 4 bases and J gave up 2 bases, with 23 bases separating them. The CDR3 sequence is 18 residues long. CDR3 coding DNA: TGTGCCAGCAGCTCACGGGTGGGGGGATCGGAAAAAAACACTGAAGCTTTCTTT. Its translation is CASSSRVGGSEKNTEAFF.

The V gene is TRBV10-3, the J gene TRBJ2-7; no firm D call. The CDR3 has 12 residues. Trimming removed 6 bases from V and 0 bases from J, with 6 bases in between. The germline CDR1 and CDR2 sequences are ENHRY and SYGVKD. The CDR3 coding sequence is TGTGCCATCAGGGACGCCTCCTACGAGCAGTACTTC. Translated, it gives CAIRDASYEQYF.

V and J are TRBV5-5 and TRBJ2-7; D possibly corresponds to TRBD1 (5 bases). Between the trimmed V and J ends, which lost 0 bases and 6 bases, there was a span of 10 bases. CDR1 and CDR2 from the germline V gene are SGHKS and YYEKEE (reference sequence). This CDR3 has 13 residues. CDR3 DNA: TGTGCCAGCAGCTTGGAGGGGTTCCCCGAGCAGTACTTC. Translating gives CASSLEGFPEQYF.

The genes are TRBV2 and TRBJ2-3; unclear D gene. The V gene lost 7 bases and the J gene lost 3 bases, with 8 bases spanning the gap. Germline V gene data show CDR1 as SNHLY and CDR2 as FYNNEI. CDR3 length: 12 residues. This chain's CDR3 is CASTGKTDTQYF. CDR3 sequence (DNA): TGTGCCAGCACTGGAAAAACAGATACGCAGTATTTT.

CDR3 in amino acids: CASSQGTSFVYEQYF. In nucleotides, the CDR3 is TGCGCCAGCAGCCAAGGTACTAGCTTCGTCTACGAGCAGTACTTC. This chain links TRBV4-3 with TRBJ2-7; D perhaps matches TRBD2 (6 bases). The V gene lost 1 base and the J gene lost 3 bases, with 13 bases spanning the gap. Germline V lookup: CDR1 LGHNA, CDR2 YSLEER. The CDR3 is 15 amino acids.

As DNA, the CDR3 is TGTGCCAGCAGCCGTTCCCGGGACAGGGCCTACGAGCAGTACTTC. Translating it yields CASSRSRDRAYEQYF. V is TRBV7-9 and J is TRBJ2-7, with 9 bases that match TRBD1. This CDR3 has 15 residues. V shed 5 bases, J shed 2 bases, and the junction held 7 bases outside the gene matches. Germline V gives CDR1 SEHNR, CDR2 FQNEAQ (reference sequence).